The 23 T cell receptor beta chains listed next were all sequenced from one sample in a study of somatic mutations in cytotoxic T cells in rheumatoid arthritis. The assay was immunoSEQ multiplex PCR, and TCRdb's table has in-frame clones only and misses some. Of some 7,000 clones detected, 74% appear once; the ten largest clones hold approximately 16%. The specimen was CD8+ T cells sorted from blood. Receptors originate from an adult with rheumatoid arthritis.

This clone has only a few counts. The CDR3 sequence is CASSLSRATEAFF. CDR3 DNA sequence: TGTGCCAGCAGTCTTTCTCGGGCCACTGAAGCTTTCTTT. The chain is built from TRBV27 and TRBJ1-1, with D unclear. Germline V gene sequence: CDR1 MNHEY, CDR2 SMNVEV (reference sequence). The CDR3 runs to 13 residues. Trimming shortened V by 5 bases and J by 4 bases, and 11 bases separated the two germline ends.

V and J are TRBV11-2 and TRBJ1-3, with 8 bases lining up with TRBD1. CDR1 and CDR2 from the germline V gene are SGHAT and FQNNGV. The CDR3 has 18 amino acids. The junction had 14 bases not matched to a gene; V was cut back by 3 bases and J by 4 bases. This CDR3 reads CASSFRPRTGWSGNTIYF. CDR3 sequence (DNA): TGTGCCAGCAGCTTCCGTCCCCGGACAGGGTGGTCCGGAAACACCATATATTTT.

V and J are TRBV6-1 and TRBJ2-1; a weak D match, TRBD2 (5 bases). The CDR3 spans 15 residues. Germline values: CDR1 MNHNS, CDR2 SASEGT. The ends were cut back, 6 bases at V and 0 bases at J, with 12 bases in the middle. CDR3 residues: CASRLVASSYNEQFF. CDR3 in DNA: TGTGCCAGCAGGCTCGTAGCGAGCTCCTACAATGAGCAGTTCTTC.

The rearrangement uses TRBV30 and TRBJ2-5, with TRBD1 matching over 7 bases. The CDR3 has 15 residues. The V gene's germline CDR1 is GTSNPN and CDR2 SVGIG (reference sequence). J was trimmed by 2 bases and V by 4 bases; bases with no gene match: 10. The CDR3 protein is CAWTPGAGGQETQYF. In DNA, the CDR3 is TGTGCCTGGACCCCCGGGGCAGGGGGTCAAGAGACCCAGTACTTC.

The V gene is TRBV28, the J gene TRBJ1-4; D unresolved. Germline V gene lookup returns CDR1 MDHEN and CDR2 SYDVKM. Trimming stripped 5 bases from V and 7 bases from J, with 11 bases between. The CDR3 runs to 13 residues. The CDR3 DNA follows: TGTGCCAGCAGTCCCGGAACTGGTGAAAAACTGTTTTTT. This encodes CASSPGTGEKLFF.

J is TRBJ1-1 and V is TRBV10-1, with TRBD1 identical over 8 bases. This CDR3 comprises 15 residues. From germline, CDR1 is WNHNN and CDR2 SYGVQD (reference sequence). V lost 7 bases and J lost 7; bases outside the gene matches: 14. CDR3 in amino acids: CASTQRLQGAIEAFF. In nucleotides, the CDR3 is TGCGCCAGCACCCAAAGGCTGCAGGGGGCCATTGAAGCTTTCTTT.

The chain uses TRBV28 and TRBJ2-7, with 7 bases that match TRBD2. The CDR3 totals 15 residues. Germline CDR1 MDHEN, CDR2 SYDVKM. With 2 bases clipped from V and 1 base from J, the junction kept 5 bases outside the gene matches. CDR3 sequence reads: CASSLGGVISYEQYF. The CDR3 DNA sequence: TGTGCCAGCAGTTTAGGGGGGGTTATATCCTACGAGCAGTACTTC.

The V and J genes are TRBV7-9 and TRBJ2-6, with D possibly called TRBD1 or TRBD2 (6 bases each). Germline values: CDR1 SEHNR, CDR2 FQNEAQ (reference sequence). CDR3 length equals 18 residues. The ends were cut back, 5 bases at V and 0 bases at J, with 17 bases in the middle. CDR3 in DNA: TGTGCCAGCAGCGGGGGGCAAGTTCAATACTCTGGGGCCAACGTCCTGACTTTC. Translated, it gives CASSGGQVQYSGANVLTF.

In nucleotides, the CDR3 is TGTGCCAGCACGTCGCCAGTGTTCCAGTTCTTC. As protein: CASTSPVFQFF. The J gene is TRBJ2-1, the V gene TRBV2; D is undetermined. The germline V and J ends were trimmed by 7 bases and 13 bases, with 14 bases remaining between them. CDR1 is SNHLY and CDR2 is FYNNEI in the germline V gene. This CDR3 has 11 residues.

This rearrangement joins TRBV19 to TRBJ1-2, with a weak D call TRBD1 (6 bases). The V end was cut by 2 bases, the J end by 7 bases, with 14 bases between. Germline V gene data show CDR1 as LNHDA and CDR2 as SQIVND (reference sequence). There are 14 residues in the CDR3. This chain's CDR3 is CASSIFWDTAGYTF. The CDR3 DNA sequence: TGTGCCAGTAGTATATTTTGGGACACTGCTGGCTACACCTTC.

The gene calls are TRBV5-1 and TRBJ2-2; 12 nucleotides agree with TRBD2. V dropped 3 bases and J dropped 8; count of bases not matched to a gene: 11. Germline V gene sequence: CDR1 SGHRS, CDR2 YFSETQ. The CDR3 is 17 residues long. The CDR3 loop reads CASSWLDLAGGPGELFF. CDR3 DNA: TGCGCCAGCAGCTGGTTGGACCTAGCGGGAGGGCCTGGGGAGCTGTTTTTT.

The genes are TRBV6-6 and TRBJ1-1, with D perhaps matching TRBD1 (5 bases). Between the trimmed V and J ends, which lost 2 bases and 5 bases, there was a span of 15 bases. The germline gives CDR1 MNHNY, CDR2 SVGAGI (reference sequence). The CDR3 loop spans 15 amino acids. Here the CDR3 reads CASSYEGGGGTEAFF. DNA of the CDR3: TGTGCCAGCAGTTACGAGGGTGGGGGGGGAACTGAAGCTTTCTTT.

This clone has a single count. The chain uses TRBV27 and TRBJ2-1; D unresolved. V was pared by 7 bases and J by 9 bases, with 19 bases between. This CDR3 spans 14 amino acids. The V gene's germline CDR1 is MNHEY and CDR2 SMNVEV (reference sequence). In nucleotides, the CDR3 is TGTGCCAGCACTAGTTGGGAAGGGTACGGTGAGCAGTTCTTC. This codes for CASTSWEGYGEQFF.

This chain joins TRBV28 and TRBJ2-7; 7 nucleotides agree with TRBD1. Per the germline V gene, CDR1 is MDHEN and CDR2 is SYDVKM. The CDR3 has 19 amino acids. The trim removed 3 bases at V and 2 bases at J, leaving 19 bases unmatched. The CDR3 loop is CASSLILRGTGTATYEQYF. The CDR3 nucleotides read TGTGCCAGCAGTTTGATCCTAAGGGGAACCGGGACAGCAACCTACGAGCAGTACTTC.

This chain connects TRBV30 to TRBJ1-6; 7 positions agree with TRBD1. CDR1 and CDR2 from the germline V gene are GTSNPN and SVGIG (reference sequence). V was clipped by 4 bases and J by 7 bases; unmatched bases: 7. The CDR3 runs 14 residues. CDR3 amino acids: CAWMRGLGNSPLHF. The CDR3 coding sequence is TGTGCCTGGATGAGGGGGCTGGGGAATTCACCCCTCCACTTT.

This sequence joins TRBV5-6 and TRBJ2-1; D may be TRBD1 (5 bases). The length of the CDR3 is 13 residues. Trimming stripped 2 bases from V and 4 bases from J, with 7 bases between. The germline V gene has CDR1 SGHDT and CDR2 YYEEEE. The CDR3 DNA sequence: TGTGCCAGCAGCTTTACAGGTTACAATGAGCAGTTCTTC. This translates into CASSFTGYNEQFF.

The chain is built from TRBV7-2 and TRBJ1-2, with D unresolved. The CDR3 loop spans 13 amino acids. V lost 7 bases to trimming and J lost 6 bases, with 15 bases between them. Germline V CDR1 and CDR2: SGHTA, FQGNSA. The CDR3 coding sequence is TGTGCCAGCATTCCCCTAGAGAGCGATGGCTACACCTTC. As protein: CASIPLESDGYTF.

The chain couples TRBV29-1 to TRBJ2-1; 11 positions agree with TRBD2. CDR1 is SQVTM, CDR2 ANQGSEA, per germline. V shed 3 bases, J shed 4 bases, and the junction held 8 bases outside the gene matches. The CDR3 is made up of 16 amino acids. The CDR3 reads CSVEGLAAQRYNEQFF. The CDR3 DNA sequence: TGCAGCGTTGAGGGACTAGCGGCCCAACGTTACAATGAGCAGTTCTTC.

The chain couples TRBV11-3 to TRBJ2-7; D call uncertain. The CDR3 extends over 9 amino acids. V lost 3 bases and J 12 bases, leaving 6 bases between the germline ends. Looked up from germline, CDR1 is SGHNT and CDR2 is YENEEA. CDR3 region: CASSFPRYF. CDR3 nucleotide sequence: TGTGCCAGCAGCTTCCCGCGGTACTTC.

V and J are TRBV9 and TRBJ1-3, with D unclear. Germline CDR1 is SGDLS and CDR2 is YYNGEE. The CDR3 is 12 amino acids. V dropped 7 bases and J dropped 6 bases, with 11 bases sitting between them. The CDR3 DNA is TGTGCCAGCGGTAGCACGGTAAACACCATATATTTT. It is translated as CASGSTVNTIYF.

This rearrangement joins TRBV5-6 to TRBJ1-2; possible D gene TRBD1, 5 bases. The CDR3 is 15 residues long. CDR1 and CDR2 (germline): SGHDT, YYEEEE. V was cut by 2 bases and J by 0 bases, with 11 bases left in between. CDR3 DNA sequence: TGTGCCAGCAGCTTCTTCGGGACTTCTAACTATGGCTACACCTTC. The encoded protein is CASSFFGTSNYGYTF.

The chain uses TRBV28 and TRBJ2-7; TRBD1 matches 10 bases. V trimming: 4 bases; J trimming: 6 bases; junction bases outside the gene matches: 6. Germline V lookup: CDR1 MDHEN, CDR2 SYDVKM. The CDR3 length is 14 residues. In DNA form, the CDR3 reads TGTGCCAGCAGTTGGACAGGGGGGGAGGCCGAGCAGTACTTC. Translating it yields CASSWTGGEAEQYF.

The V gene is TRBV7-2, the J gene TRBJ1-5; possible D gene TRBD1, 6 bases. CDR1 SGHTA and CDR2 FQGNSA come from the germline V gene. CDR3 size: 14 residues. Trimming took off 1 base at V and 5 bases at J, with 9 bases between the two ends. CDR3 in DNA: TGTGCCAGCAGCTTAGAGACAGGCGATCAGCCCCAGCATTTT. Residues: CASSLETGDQPQHF.